The next 27 T cell receptor beta chains were all read from a single sample in a study of Tregs in tolerant kidney transplant recipients. The data were produced by immunoSEQ multiplex PCR, yet TCRdb's version contains in-frame clones alone and is incomplete. The repertoire table contains about 48,000 clones. The sample consisted of CD4+ T cells from blood, taken before the transplant. The source of these receptors is a human donor who received a combined kidney and bone marrow transplant.

In the case of this clone: The junction departs from the called germline gene at one end, perhaps through a read error. The CDR3 end lies 3 residues beyond the end of the read and is filled in from the germline J gene. The chain joins TRBV5-1 to TRBJ1-3; TRBD1 agrees at 11 bases. Germline CDR1 and CDR2: SGHRS and YFSETQ. The CDR3 is made up of 18 amino acids. The sequenced CDR3 bases are TGCGCCAGCAGCCGGACAGGGGGCGTACGGAATTCTGAAAACACC. Translating it yields CASSRTGGVRNSENT. The CDR3 in its entirety is CASSRTGGVRNSENTIYF.

A word on this clone: The observed sequence ends 3 residues before the CDR3 terminus, with the missing tail filled in from the germline J gene. The rearrangement uses TRBV18 and TRBJ2-7; D is perhaps TRBD2 (5 bases). The V end was cut by 3 bases, the J end by 3 bases, with 9 bases between. There are 13 residues in the CDR3. Germline V gene lookup returns CDR1 KGHSH and CDR2 LQKENI. This CDR3 reads CASSPGLHYEQYF. The CDR3 bases that were read are TGTGCCAGCTCACCCGGACTCCACTACGAG.

CDR3 sequence: CASSLEVPPLHF. The CDR3 DNA, read in part, is TGTGCCAGCAGCTTAGAGGTCCCACCC. This chain uses TRBV7-2 with TRBJ1-6, with unresolved D. The read falls 3 residues short of the CDR3 end, and the missing part is taken from the germline J gene. Germline lookup yields CDR1 SGHTA and CDR2 FQGNSA. V lost 1 base and J lost 11, with 6 bases in between. The CDR3 covers 12 residues. Combining the CDR3 with reference TRBV7-2 and TRBJ1-6 gives the whole variable domain GAGVSQSPSNKVTEKGKDVELRCDPISGHTALYWYRQSLGQGLEFLIYFQGNSAPDKSGLPSDRFSAERTGGSVSTLTIQRTQQEDSAVYLCASSLEVPPLHFGNGTRLTVT.

To note about this clone: Sequencing ends 3 residues short of the CDR3 end; the germline J gene provides the rest. The chain couples TRBV18 to TRBJ2-1; no firm D call. Trimming left V 3 bases short and J 6 bases short, with 12 bases between. The CDR3 covers 14 residues. The germline CDR1 and CDR2 sequences are KGHSH and LQKENI. The DNA read from the CDR3 is TGTGCCAGCTCACCGAACAGCCAAACCAATGAG. It yields the protein CASSPNSQTNE. The complete CDR3 reads CASSPNSQTNEQFF.

On this clone itself: The read terminates 3 residues before the CDR3 end, so the remaining end is supplied by the germline J gene. The chain couples TRBV6-2 or TRBV6-3 to TRBJ2-7, with TRBD1 as a possible D gene (5 bases). Germline loops: CDR1 MNHEY, CDR2 SVGEGT. Trimming took off 7 bases at V and 3 bases at J, with 19 bases between the two ends. The CDR3 runs 15 residues. The CDR3 bases that were read are TGTGCCAGCATGGAGATAGGGCAGGGCGGCTACGAG. Translating gives CASMEIGQGGYE. The full CDR3 protein is CASMEIGQGGYEQYF.

Worth noting for this clone: The read ends 3 residues before the CDR3 terminus; that terminus is restored from the germline J gene. The rearrangement joins TRBV7-2 to TRBJ2-1; 9 bases map to TRBD1. J gave up 3 bases and V 1 base, and 1 base lay outside the gene matches. There are 15 residues in the CDR3. The V gene's germline CDR1 is SGHTA and CDR2 FQGNSA. This CDR3 is CASSLGDRVYNEQFF. Incomplete CDR3 DNA: TGTGCCAGCAGCTTAGGGGACAGGGTCTACAATGAG.

Regarding this clone: The read terminates 3 residues before the CDR3 end, so the remaining end is supplied by the germline J gene. The chain recombines TRBV7-2 with TRBJ1-6, with 9 bases aligning to TRBD1. V shed 5 bases, J shed 9 bases, and the junction held 8 bases outside the gene matches. Per the germline V gene, CDR1 is SGHTA and CDR2 is FQGNSA. CDR3 length: 15 residues. The CDR3 spells CASSPDGTGSSPLHF. The CDR3 bases that were read are TGTGCCAGCAGCCCAGACGGGACAGGGAGTTCACCC.

Comments on this clone: The read finishes 3 residues shy of the CDR3 end, and the germline J gene is used to complete it. V and J are TRBV20-1 and TRBJ1-5; D gene unclear. Trimming cost V 2 bases and J 4 bases, with 9 bases left between them. The CDR3 loop spans 13 amino acids. Germline V CDR1 and CDR2: DFQATT, SNEGSKA (reference sequence). CDR3: CSARTRSNQPQHF. Incomplete CDR3 DNA: TGCAGTGCTAGAACTAGATCAAATCAGCCC.

On this clone: The DNA ends 3 residues before the CDR3 does, and the rest of the CDR3 is filled in from the germline J gene. V and J are TRBV29-1 and TRBJ1-1; maybe TRBD1 (6 bases). Trimming shortened V by 7 bases and J by 0 bases, and 21 bases separated the two germline ends. Germline loops: CDR1 SQVTM, CDR2 ANQGSEA. The CDR3 length is 16 residues. This CDR3 reads CSAWDVQRGMNTEAFF. Partial CDR3 DNA: TGCAGCGCGTGGGACGTTCAAAGGGGGATGAACACTGAA.

On this clone: The read is 3 residues too short to cover the CDR3 end, so that end is filled in from the germline J gene. V and J are TRBV19 and TRBJ1-2; a weak D match, TRBD1 (5 bases). The V and J ends lost 3 bases and 5 bases respectively, with 13 bases between them. The CDR3 contains 14 residues. Germline lookup yields CDR1 LNHDA and CDR2 SQIVND (reference sequence). CDR3 DNA, as far as it was read: TGTGCCAGTAGTATTATAGGGGAAATGTATGGC. Protein: CASSIIGEMYG. The full-length CDR3 reads as CASSIIGEMYGYTF.

The CDR3 bases that were read are TGTGCCAGCAGCTTCCCAGCGGGTGTCTACGAG. Its protein product is CASSFPAGVYE. The full CDR3 reads CASSFPAGVYEQYF. J is TRBJ2-7 and V is TRBV11-2; perhaps TRBD2 as D (6 bases). The read terminates 3 residues before the CDR3 end, so the remaining end is supplied by the germline J gene. The CDR3 runs to 14 residues. Germline CDR1 SGHAT, CDR2 FQNNGV. The V and J ends lost 3 bases and 3 bases respectively, with 12 bases between them.

Details on this clone: The CDR3 extends 3 residues past the end of the read, so its final part is completed from the germline J gene. The rearrangement joins TRBV11-2 to TRBJ2-7; 7 bases are shared with TRBD2. CDR1 SGHAT and CDR2 FQNNGV come from the germline V gene. V was clipped by 1 base and J by 5 bases; unmatched bases: 2. The CDR3 is 13 residues long. CDR3 sequence reads: CASSLGGGNEQYF. The sequenced CDR3 bases are TGTGCCAGCAGCTTAGGGGGGGGAAACGAG.

Points on this clone: The read finishes 3 residues shy of the CDR3 end, and the germline J gene is used to complete it. The V and J genes are TRBV20-1 and TRBJ2-5; tentative D call: TRBD2 (6 bases). There are 13 residues in the CDR3. Trimming took off 2 bases at V and 7 bases at J, with 14 bases between the two ends. Per germline, CDR1 DFQATT and CDR2 SNEGSKA (reference sequence). The CDR3 region is CSARMTGAVTQYF. The sequenced part of the CDR3 DNA is TGCAGTGCTAGAATGACGGGAGCGGTGACC.

In regard to this clone: The DNA ends 3 residues before the CDR3 does, and the rest of the CDR3 is filled in from the germline J gene. The chain combines TRBV30 with TRBJ2-7; TRBD1 is a possible D gene (5 bases). The germline V and J ends were trimmed by 1 base and 2 bases, with 9 bases remaining between them. Germline-derived CDR1 and CDR2 are GTSNPN and SVGIG (reference sequence). The CDR3 contains 13 residues. This chain's CDR3 is CAWSGQGTYEQYF. The sequenced CDR3 bases are TGTGCCTGGAGTGGGCAGGGTACCTACGAG. Together with reference TRBV30 and TRBJ2-7, the CDR3 gives the full variable domain: SQTIHQWPATLVQPVGSPLSLECTVEGTSNPNLYWYRQAAGRGLQLLFYSVGIGQISSEVPQNLSASRPQDRQFILSSKKLLLSDSGFYLCAWSGQGTYEQYFGPGTRLTVT.

Comment on this clone: With the read ending 3 residues before the CDR3 end, the germline J gene is used to fill in that end. The rearrangement uses TRBV2 and TRBJ2-5; D unresolved. The ends were cut back, 5 bases at V and 5 bases at J, with 21 bases in the middle. Germline V gene sequence: CDR1 SNHLY, CDR2 FYNNEI. The CDR3 consists of 16 residues. CDR3 loop: CASSKFGSRSGETQYF. The CDR3 DNA, read in part, is TGTGCCAGCAGTAAATTCGGGTCAAGGTCTGGGGAGACC.

CDR3 DNA (partial): TGTGCCAGCAGCTTAAAAGGGCTTAATGAAAAA. It codes for CASSLKGLNEK. The entire CDR3 is CASSLKGLNEKLFF. This rearrangement joins TRBV7-2 to TRBJ1-4, with D hard to call. The read finishes 3 residues shy of the CDR3 end, and the germline J gene is used to complete it. V lost 2 bases and J 4 bases, leaving 8 bases between the germline ends. Germline V gene lookup returns CDR1 SGHTA and CDR2 FQGNSA. The CDR3 is made up of 14 amino acids.

Comment on this clone: The observed sequence ends 3 residues before the CDR3 terminus, with the missing tail filled in from the germline J gene. The chain is built from TRBV6-2 or TRBV6-3 and TRBJ2-7; tentatively, D is TRBD1 (5 bases). Trimming removed 6 bases from V and 0 bases from J, with 15 bases in between. The CDR3 has 15 amino acids. The germline CDR1 and CDR2 sequences are MNHEY and SVGEGT. CDR3 DNA (partial): TGTGCCAGCAGCATATCTGACAGCCGCTCCTACGAG. Its protein is CASSISDSRSYE. The full CDR3 is CASSISDSRSYEQYF.

With respect to this clone: The observed sequence ends 3 residues before the CDR3 terminus, with the missing tail filled in from the germline J gene. The chain has TRBV5-1 and TRBJ1-4; 8 bases align to TRBD1. This CDR3 has 15 residues. The germline CDR1 and CDR2 sequences are SGHRS and YFSETQ. With V trimmed by 4 bases and J by 8 bases, 10 bases remained unmatched. The CDR3 sequence: CASSIRTGKGEKLFF. The sequenced part of the CDR3 DNA is TGCGCCAGCAGCATAAGGACAGGGAAGGGCGAAAAA.

Concerning this clone: The CDR3 end lies 3 residues beyond the end of the read and is filled in from the germline J gene. The chain uses TRBV5-1 and TRBJ1-2; D not resolved. The germline CDR1 and CDR2 sequences are SGHRS and YFSETQ. The CDR3 is made up of 14 amino acids. The ends were cut back, 4 bases at V and 2 bases at J, with 12 bases in the middle. The sequenced part of the CDR3 DNA is TGCGCCAGCAGCCCCTCGGTAGGGAACTATGGC. Its translation: CASSPSVGNYG. The full CDR3 reads CASSPSVGNYGYTF.

The CDR3 spells CSARNRQRQETQYF. CDR3 DNA (partial): TGCAGTGCTCGAAACCGACAGAGACAAGAGACC. The chain has TRBV20-1 and TRBJ2-5; D might be TRBD1 (5 bases). Read data end 3 residues before the CDR3 end; the end is taken from the germline J gene. Germline-derived CDR1 and CDR2 are DFQATT and SNEGSKA (reference sequence). Trimming left V 5 bases short and J 2 bases short, with 15 bases between. CDR3 length: 14 residues.

With regard to this clone: The CDR3 end lies 3 residues beyond the end of the read and is filled in from the germline J gene. The chain joins TRBV20-1 to TRBJ2-5; 13 bases match TRBD2. The germline V gene has CDR1 DFQATT and CDR2 SNEGSKA (reference sequence). Unmatched junction bases numbered 12, after V lost 6 bases and J lost 5 bases. CDR3 length equals 16 residues. The CDR3 is CSAPGLAGRGIETQYF. The sequenced part of the CDR3 DNA is TGCAGTGCCCCGGGACTAGCGGGGCGGGGGATTGAGACC.

A word on this clone: The read falls 3 residues short of the CDR3 end, and the missing part is taken from the germline J gene. The chain uses TRBV5-5 and TRBJ1-6; D may be TRBD1 (5 bases). Germline loops: CDR1 SGHKS, CDR2 YYEKEE (reference sequence). V gave up 4 bases and J gave up 6 bases, with 14 bases separating them. The CDR3 totals 15 residues. CDR3 sequence: CASSPVRQGNSPLHF. The CDR3 bases that were read are TGTGCCAGCAGCCCGGTCAGGCAGGGTAATTCACCC.

Note on this clone: The read halts 3 residues ahead of the CDR3 end, with the missing end drawn from the germline J gene. The rearrangement uses TRBV2 and TRBJ2-7; 10 bases match TRBD2. The length of the CDR3 is 16 residues. The V gene end was trimmed by 0 bases and the J gene end by 4 bases; junction bases not matched to a gene: 6. From germline, CDR1 is SNHLY and CDR2 FYNNEI. CDR3 in amino acids: CASSEAGSGRAYEQYF. The CDR3 bases that were read are TGTGCCAGCAGTGAAGCGGGGAGCGGGAGGGCGTACGAG. Together with reference TRBV2 and TRBJ2-7, the CDR3 gives the full variable domain: EPEVTQTPSHQVTQMGQEVILRCVPISNHLYFYWYRQILGQKVEFLVSFYNNEISEKSEIFDDQFSVERPDGSNFTLKIRSTKLEDSAMYFCASSEAGSGRAYEQYFGPGTRLTVT.

Turning to this clone: From the germline J gene comes the end of the CDR3, since the read stops 3 residues before it. The chain couples TRBV6-1 to TRBJ2-3; TRBD2 matches at 9 bases. Trimming removed 2 bases from V and 6 bases from J; junction bases left unmatched: 12. Germline assignment: CDR1 MNHNS and CDR2 SASEGT. The CDR3 runs to 17 residues. The CDR3 here is CASSERLLAGARDTQYF. CDR3 bases read: TGTGCCAGCAGTGAACGTCTACTAGCGGGTGCTCGGGATACG.

Points on this clone: Coverage ceases 3 residues before the CDR3 finishes, and the germline J gene fills in the end. This rearrangement joins TRBV7-2 to TRBJ1-6; D call uncertain. V lost 2 bases, J lost 0 bases, and 5 bases lay in between. Germline V gives CDR1 SGHTA, CDR2 FQGNSA. The CDR3 has 15 residues. The CDR3 region is CASSLQSSYNSPLHF. The part of the CDR3 DNA that was read is TGTGCCAGCAGCTTACAGAGCTCCTATAATTCACCC. Drawing the rest from reference TRBV7-2 and TRBJ1-6, the complete variable domain is GAGVSQSPSNKVTEKGKDVELRCDPISGHTALYWYRQSLGQGLEFLIYFQGNSAPDKSGLPSDRFSAERTGGSVSTLTIQRTQQEDSAVYLCASSLQSSYNSPLHFGNGTRLTVT.

Note on this clone: Sequencing ends 3 residues short of the CDR3 end; the germline J gene provides the rest. The V and J genes are TRBV2 and TRBJ2-1, with D tentatively TRBD2 (5 bases). Germline V lookup: CDR1 SNHLY, CDR2 FYNNEI. This CDR3 region has 12 residues. V lost 8 bases and J 7 bases, leaving 12 bases between the germline ends. The sequenced CDR3 bases are TGTGCCAGCCTGCGAGAGCGGAATGAG. It encodes CASLRERNE. The entire CDR3 sequence reads CASLRERNEQFF.

Turning to this clone: The read halts 3 residues ahead of the CDR3 end, with the missing end drawn from the germline J gene. The chain recombines TRBV18 with TRBJ1-2, with D possibly matching TRBD1 (6 bases). The CDR3 is 13 amino acids. In germline, CDR1 is KGHSH, CDR2 LQKENI. The ends were cut back, 4 bases at V and 4 bases at J, with 10 bases in the middle. CDR3 residues: CASSQDSTYGYTF. The CDR3 DNA, read in part, is TGTGCCAGCTCACAGGACAGTACCTATGGC.